This T cell receptor beta chain was sequenced for a study of blood T cell repertoires in COVID-19. The assay was immunoSEQ multiplex PCR, and TCRdb's table has in-frame clones only and misses some. In the table there are some 73,000 clones, about 73% of which are singletons. Sequenced sample: peripheral blood. The TCR originated in a man aged 55 to 70 with acute or convalescent COVID-19.

The CDR3 DNA sequence: TGTGCCACTAGTGACAGGGAGGGCCCCACAGATACGCAGTATTTT. It yields the protein CATSDREGPTDTQYF. The chain uses TRBV10-3 and TRBJ2-3; perhaps D is TRBD1 or TRBD2 (7 bases each). The CDR3 has 15 amino acids. Germline V gives CDR1 ENHRY, CDR2 SYGVKD. Between the trimmed V and J ends, which lost 10 bases and 2 bases, there was a span of 19 bases.